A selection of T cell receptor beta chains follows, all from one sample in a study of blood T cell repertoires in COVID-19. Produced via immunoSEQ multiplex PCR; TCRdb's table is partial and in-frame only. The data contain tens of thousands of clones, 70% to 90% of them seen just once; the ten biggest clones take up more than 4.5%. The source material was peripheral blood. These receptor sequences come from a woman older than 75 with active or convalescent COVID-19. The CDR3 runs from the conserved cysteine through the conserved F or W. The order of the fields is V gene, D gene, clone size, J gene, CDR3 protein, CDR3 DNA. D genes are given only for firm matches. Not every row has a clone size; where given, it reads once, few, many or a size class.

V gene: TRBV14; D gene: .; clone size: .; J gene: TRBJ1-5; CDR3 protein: CASSPGGMGGQPQHF; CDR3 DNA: TGTGCCAGCAGCCCAGGAGGGATGGGGGGTCAGCCCCAGCATTTT
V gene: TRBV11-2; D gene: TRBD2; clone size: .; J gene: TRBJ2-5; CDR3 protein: CASSLDSTSGGGETQYF; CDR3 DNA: TGTGCCAGCAGCTTAGATAGCACTAGCGGGGGCGGGGAGACCCAGTACTTC
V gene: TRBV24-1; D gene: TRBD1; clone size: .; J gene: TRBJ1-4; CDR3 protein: CATSDRRQGAWNEKLFF; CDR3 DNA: TGTGCCACCAGTGACAGGCGACAGGGCGCTTGGAATGAAAAACTGTTTTTT
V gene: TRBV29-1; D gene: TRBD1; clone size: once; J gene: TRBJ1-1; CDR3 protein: CSAGQGLTEAFF; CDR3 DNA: TGCAGCGCTGGACAGGGTCTCACTGAAGCTTTCTTT
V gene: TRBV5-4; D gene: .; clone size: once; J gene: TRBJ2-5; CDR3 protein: CASSLGQRQETQYF; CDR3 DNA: TGTGCCAGCAGCTTGGGACAGCGACAAGAGACCCAGTACTTC
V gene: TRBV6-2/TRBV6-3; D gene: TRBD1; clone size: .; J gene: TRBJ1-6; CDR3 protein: CASSLSTGGNSPLHF; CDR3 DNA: TGTGCCAGCAGTCTATCGACAGGGGGCAATTCACCCCTCCACTTT
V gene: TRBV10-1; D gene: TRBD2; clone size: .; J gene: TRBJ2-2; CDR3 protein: CASSSPDRGLGSGELFF; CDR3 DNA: TGCGCCAGCAGTTCCCCAGACCGAGGACTAGGATCCGGGGAGCTGTTTTTT
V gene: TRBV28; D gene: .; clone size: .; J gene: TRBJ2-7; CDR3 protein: CASSPPGYPPYEQYF; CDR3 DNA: TGTGCCAGCAGTCCCCCAGGCTACCCGCCCTACGAGCAGTACTTC
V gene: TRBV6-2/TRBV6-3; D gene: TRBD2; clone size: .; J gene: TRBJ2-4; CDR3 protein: CASSPTPSGKAKNIQYF; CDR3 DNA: TGTGCCAGCAGTCCAACCCCTAGCGGGAAAGCCAAAAACATTCAGTACTTC
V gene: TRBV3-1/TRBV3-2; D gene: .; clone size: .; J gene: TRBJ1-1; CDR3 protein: CASSQLFPTRMNTEAFF; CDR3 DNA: TGTGCCAGCAGCCAATTGTTCCCCACCAGGATGAACACTGAAGCTTTCTTT
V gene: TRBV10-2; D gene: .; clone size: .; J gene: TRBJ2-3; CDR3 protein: CASRREVPDTQYF; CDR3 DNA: TGCGCCAGCAGGAGAGAGGTTCCAGATACGCAGTATTTT
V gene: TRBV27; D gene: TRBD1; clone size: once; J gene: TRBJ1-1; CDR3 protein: CASSSLTGVGNTEAFF; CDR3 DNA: TGTGCCAGCAGTTCACTCACAGGGGTCGGGAACACTGAAGCTTTCTTT
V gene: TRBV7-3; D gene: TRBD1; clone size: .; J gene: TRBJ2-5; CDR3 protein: CASSQTGDRRETQYF; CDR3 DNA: TGTGCCAGCAGCCAGACAGGGGATCGAAGAGAGACCCAGTACTTC
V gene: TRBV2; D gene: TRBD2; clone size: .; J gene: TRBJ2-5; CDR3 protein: CASSPTSGRQTQYF; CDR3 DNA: TGTGCCAGCAGCCCGACTAGCGGGAGACAGACCCAGTACTTC
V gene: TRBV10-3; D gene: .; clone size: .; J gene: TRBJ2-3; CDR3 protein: CAIRVSGTDTQYF; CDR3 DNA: TGTGCCATCAGGGTTAGCGGCACAGATACGCAGTATTTT
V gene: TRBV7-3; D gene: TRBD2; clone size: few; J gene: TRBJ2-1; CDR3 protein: CASSLTGTSGNEQFF; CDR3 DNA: TGTGCCAGCAGCTTAACGGGGACTAGCGGCAATGAGCAGTTCTTC